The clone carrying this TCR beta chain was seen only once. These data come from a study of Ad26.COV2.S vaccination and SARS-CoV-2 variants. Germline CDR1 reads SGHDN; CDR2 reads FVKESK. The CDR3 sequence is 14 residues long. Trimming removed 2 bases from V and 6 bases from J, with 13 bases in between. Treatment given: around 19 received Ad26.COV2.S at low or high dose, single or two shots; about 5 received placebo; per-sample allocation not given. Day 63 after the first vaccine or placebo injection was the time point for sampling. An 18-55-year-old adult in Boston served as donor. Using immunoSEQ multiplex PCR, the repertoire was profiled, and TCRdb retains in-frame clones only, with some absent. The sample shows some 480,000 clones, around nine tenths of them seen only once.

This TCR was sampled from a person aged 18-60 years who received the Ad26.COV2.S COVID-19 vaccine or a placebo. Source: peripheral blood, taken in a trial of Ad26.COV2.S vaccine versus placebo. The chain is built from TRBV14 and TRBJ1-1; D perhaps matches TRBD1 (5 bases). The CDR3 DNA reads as TGTGCCAGCAGCCAAATGCAGGGAAACTCTGAAGCTTTCTTT. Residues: CASSQMQGNSEAFF. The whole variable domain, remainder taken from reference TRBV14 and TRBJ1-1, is EAGVTQFPSHSVIEKGQTVTLRCDPISGHDNLYWYRRVMGKEIKFLLHFVKESKQDESGMPNNRFLAERTGGTYSTLKVQPAELEDSGVYFCASSQMQGNSEAFFGQGTRLTVV.